This record concerns one T cell receptor beta chain sequence. Germline CDR1 and CDR2: MNHEY and SMNVEV (reference sequence). This CDR3 region has 15 residues. The V end lost 5 bases, the J end lost 3 bases, and 16 bases lay between the germline ends. Profiled with immunoSEQ multiplex PCR; TCRdb holds only in-frame clones, not every one. Seen here are approximately 43,000 clones, approximately 92% observed once, and the top ten hold about 4%. The data were obtained in a study of T cell changes during pregnancy in multiple sclerosis. The specimen comprised CD8+ T cells from peripheral blood mononuclear cells, sampled after pregnancy. This TCR was sampled from a female donor with multiple sclerosis, enrolled in a pregnancy study. This sequence joins TRBV27 and TRBJ1-1, with TRBD1 as a possible D gene (5 bases). CDR3 amino acids: CASSAYGGSYTEAFF. In DNA form, the CDR3 reads TGTGCCAGCAGTGCGTATGGGGGGAGTTACACTGAAGCTTTCTTT.